This T cell receptor beta chain is drawn from a study of T cells in Graves' hyperthyroidism and ophthalmopathy. This clonotype was seen at least ten times. The CDR3 regions of TCR beta were amplified from RNA transcripts. HTBI primers were used for first-round RT-PCR of the TCR CDR3. TCRdb reanalysed the multiplex PCR reads using MiXCR and keeps one entry per CDR3 protein. The data hold some 500,000 distinct CDR3 sequences, with approximately 16% observed a single time. The CDR3 consists of 15 residues. J gave up 1 base and V 4 bases, and 5 bases lay outside the gene matches. The sequenced sample consisted of blood. The rearrangement joins TRBV12-3 or TRBV12-4 to TRBJ2-7; TRBD1 aligns across 9 bases. This receptor was identified in a woman in her twenties or thirties with Graves' ophthalmopathy. The CDR3, as DNA: TGTGCCAGCAGTTATTTAGGGACAGGGTCCTACGAGCAGTACTTC. Residues: CASSYLGTGSYEQYF.